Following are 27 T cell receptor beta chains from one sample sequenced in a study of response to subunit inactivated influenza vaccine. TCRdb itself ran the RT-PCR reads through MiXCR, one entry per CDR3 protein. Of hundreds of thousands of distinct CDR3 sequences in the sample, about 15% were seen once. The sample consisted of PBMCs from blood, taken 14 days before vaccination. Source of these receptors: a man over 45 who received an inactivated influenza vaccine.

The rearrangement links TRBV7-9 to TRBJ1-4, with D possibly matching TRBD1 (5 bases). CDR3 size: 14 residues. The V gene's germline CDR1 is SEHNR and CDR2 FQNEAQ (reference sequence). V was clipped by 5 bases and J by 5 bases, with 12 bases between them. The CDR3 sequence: CASSQGVKNEKLFF. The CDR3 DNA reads TGTGCCAGCAGCCAAGGGGTGAAAAATGAAAAACTGTTTTTT.

This chain's CDR3 is CASSLANRDETQYF. The CDR3 bases are TGCGCCAGCAGCTTGGCCAACAGGGACGAGACCCAGTACTTC. The chain carries TRBV5-1 and TRBJ2-5; the D gene is possibly TRBD1 (6 bases). V was trimmed by 0 bases and J by 5 bases, leaving 11 bases between them. CDR1 and CDR2 (germline): SGHRS, YFSETQ. This CDR3 is built from 14 residues. Together with reference TRBV5-1 and TRBJ2-5, the CDR3 gives the full variable domain: KAGVTQTPRYLIKTRGQQVTLSCSPISGHRSVSWYQQTPGQGLQFLFEYFSETQRNKGNFPGRFSGRQFSNSRSEMNVSTLELGDSALYLCASSLANRDETQYFGPGTRLLVL.

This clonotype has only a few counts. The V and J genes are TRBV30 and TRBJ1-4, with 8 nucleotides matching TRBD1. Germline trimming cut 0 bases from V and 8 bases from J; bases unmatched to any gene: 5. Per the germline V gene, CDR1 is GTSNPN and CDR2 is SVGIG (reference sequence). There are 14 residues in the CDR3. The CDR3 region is CAWSVGQGLEKLFF. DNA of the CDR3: TGTGCCTGGAGTGTAGGACAGGGCCTCGAAAAACTGTTTTTT.

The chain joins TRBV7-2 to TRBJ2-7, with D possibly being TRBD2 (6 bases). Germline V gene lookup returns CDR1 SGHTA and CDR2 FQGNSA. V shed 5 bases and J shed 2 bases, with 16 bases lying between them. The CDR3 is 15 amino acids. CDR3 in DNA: TGTGCCAGCAGCCTAGTAGCGGAGGGAACCTACGAGCAGTACTTC. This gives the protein CASSLVAEGTYEQYF.

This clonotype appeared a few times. For the CDR3, the DNA is TGTGCCAGCAGGAGGGACCCATTTAATTCACCCCTCCACTTT. Its protein product is CASRRDPFNSPLHF. The chain is built from TRBV21-1 and TRBJ1-6. TRBV21-1 is a pseudogene segment. This CDR3 comprises 14 residues.

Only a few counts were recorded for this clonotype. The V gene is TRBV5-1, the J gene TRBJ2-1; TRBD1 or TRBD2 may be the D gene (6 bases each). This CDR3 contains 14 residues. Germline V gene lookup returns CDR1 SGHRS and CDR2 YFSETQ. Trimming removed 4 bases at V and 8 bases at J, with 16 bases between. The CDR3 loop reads CASSRGPSTDEQFF. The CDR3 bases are TGCGCCAGCAGCCGGGGGCCATCCACCGATGAGCAGTTCTTC.

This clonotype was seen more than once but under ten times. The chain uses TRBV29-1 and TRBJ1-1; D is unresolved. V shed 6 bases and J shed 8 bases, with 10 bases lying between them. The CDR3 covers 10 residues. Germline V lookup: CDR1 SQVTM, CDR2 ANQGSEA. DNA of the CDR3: TGCAGCGTGAGCCAGGAGGAAGCTTTCTTT. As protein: CSVSQEEAFF. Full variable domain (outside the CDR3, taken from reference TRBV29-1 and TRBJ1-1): SAVISQKPSRDICQRGTSLTIQCQVDSQVTMMFWYRQQPGQSLTLIATANQGSEATYESGFVIDKFPISRPNLTFSTLTVSNMSPEDSSIYLCSVSQEEAFFGQGTRLTVV.

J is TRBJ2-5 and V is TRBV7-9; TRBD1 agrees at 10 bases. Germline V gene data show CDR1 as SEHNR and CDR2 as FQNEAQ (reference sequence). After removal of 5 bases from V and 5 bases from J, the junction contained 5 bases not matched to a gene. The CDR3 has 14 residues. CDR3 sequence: CASSQGQGLETQYF. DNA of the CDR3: TGTGCCAGCAGCCAGGGACAGGGGTTGGAGACCCAGTACTTC.

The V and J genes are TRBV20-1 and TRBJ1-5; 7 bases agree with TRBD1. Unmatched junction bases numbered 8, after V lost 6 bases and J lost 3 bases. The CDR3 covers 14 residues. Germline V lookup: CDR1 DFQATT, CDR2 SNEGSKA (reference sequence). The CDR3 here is CSARQGYDNQPQHF. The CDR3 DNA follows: TGCAGTGCGAGACAGGGATACGACAATCAGCCCCAGCATTTT.

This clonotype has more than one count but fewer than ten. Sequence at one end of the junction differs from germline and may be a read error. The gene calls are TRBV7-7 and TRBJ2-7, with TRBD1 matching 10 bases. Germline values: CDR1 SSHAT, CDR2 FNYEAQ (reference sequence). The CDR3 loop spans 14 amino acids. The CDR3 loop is CASSLGDRGHEQYF. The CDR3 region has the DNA TGTGCTAGCAGCTTAGGGGACAGGGGCCACGAGCAGTACTTC.

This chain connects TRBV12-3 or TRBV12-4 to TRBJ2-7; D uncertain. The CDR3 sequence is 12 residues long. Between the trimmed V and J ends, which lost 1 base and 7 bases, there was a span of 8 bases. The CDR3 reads CASSLGGMEQYF. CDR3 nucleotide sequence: TGTGCCAGCAGTTTAGGTGGGATGGAGCAGTACTTC.

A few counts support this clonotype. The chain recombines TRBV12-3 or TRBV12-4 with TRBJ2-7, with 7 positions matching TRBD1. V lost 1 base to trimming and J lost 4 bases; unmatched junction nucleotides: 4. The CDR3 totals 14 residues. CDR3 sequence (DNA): TGTGCCAGCAGTTTAGGAGGGACAGAGTACGAGCAGTACTTC. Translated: CASSLGGTEYEQYF.

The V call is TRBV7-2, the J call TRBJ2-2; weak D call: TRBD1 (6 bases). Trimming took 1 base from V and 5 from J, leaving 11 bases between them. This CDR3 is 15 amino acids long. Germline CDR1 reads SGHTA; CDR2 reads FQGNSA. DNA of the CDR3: TGTGCCAGCAGCTTAGTGGGGGCCCGGACCGGGGAGCTGTTTTTT. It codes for CASSLVGARTGELFF.

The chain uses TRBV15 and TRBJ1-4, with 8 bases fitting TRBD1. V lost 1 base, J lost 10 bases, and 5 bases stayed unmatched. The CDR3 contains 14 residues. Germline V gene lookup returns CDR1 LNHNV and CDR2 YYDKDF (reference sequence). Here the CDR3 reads CATSRGGTGGKLFF. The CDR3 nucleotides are TGTGCCACCAGCAGAGGCGGGACAGGTGGAAAACTGTTTTTT.

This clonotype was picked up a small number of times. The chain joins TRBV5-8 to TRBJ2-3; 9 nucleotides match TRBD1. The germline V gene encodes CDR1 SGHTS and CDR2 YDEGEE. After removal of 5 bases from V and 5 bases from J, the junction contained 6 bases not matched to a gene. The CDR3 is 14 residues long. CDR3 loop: CASSFTGGEDTQYF. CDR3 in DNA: TGTGCCAGCAGTTTTACAGGGGGCGAAGATACGCAGTATTTT.

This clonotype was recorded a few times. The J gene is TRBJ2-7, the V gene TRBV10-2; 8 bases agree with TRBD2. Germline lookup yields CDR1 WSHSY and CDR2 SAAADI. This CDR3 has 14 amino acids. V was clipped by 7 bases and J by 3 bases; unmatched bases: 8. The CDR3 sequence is CASMPLAEHYEQYF. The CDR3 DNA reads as TGCGCCAGCATGCCACTAGCGGAGCACTACGAGCAGTACTTC.

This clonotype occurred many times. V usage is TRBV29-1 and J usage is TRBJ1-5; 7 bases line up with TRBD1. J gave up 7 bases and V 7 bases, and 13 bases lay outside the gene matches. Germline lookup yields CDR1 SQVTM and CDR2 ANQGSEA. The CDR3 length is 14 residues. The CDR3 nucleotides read TGCAGCGGATTACGACAGGGTGGGAACCAGCCCCAGCATTTT. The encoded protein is CSGLRQGGNQPQHF.

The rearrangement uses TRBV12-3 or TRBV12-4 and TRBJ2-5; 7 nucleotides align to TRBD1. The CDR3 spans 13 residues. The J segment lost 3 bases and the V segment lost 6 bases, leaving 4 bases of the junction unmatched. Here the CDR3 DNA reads TGTGCCAGCAGGGCCGGGACAGAAGAGACCCAGTACTTC. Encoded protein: CASRAGTEETQYF.

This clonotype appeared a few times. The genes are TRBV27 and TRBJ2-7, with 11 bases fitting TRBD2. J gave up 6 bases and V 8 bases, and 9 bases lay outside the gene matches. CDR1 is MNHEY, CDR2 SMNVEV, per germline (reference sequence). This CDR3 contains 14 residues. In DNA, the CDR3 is TGTGCCAGCCGACTAGCGGGAACAGCCGGCGAGCAGTACTTC. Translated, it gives CASRLAGTAGEQYF.

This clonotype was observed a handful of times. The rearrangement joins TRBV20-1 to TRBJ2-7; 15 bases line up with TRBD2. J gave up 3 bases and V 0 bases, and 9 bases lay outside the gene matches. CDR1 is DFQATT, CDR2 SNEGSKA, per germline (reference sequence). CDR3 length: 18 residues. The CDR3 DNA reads TGCAGTGCTAGAGATATACCGGGACTAGCGGGAGGCCTCTACGAGCAGTACTTC. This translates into CSARDIPGLAGGLYEQYF.

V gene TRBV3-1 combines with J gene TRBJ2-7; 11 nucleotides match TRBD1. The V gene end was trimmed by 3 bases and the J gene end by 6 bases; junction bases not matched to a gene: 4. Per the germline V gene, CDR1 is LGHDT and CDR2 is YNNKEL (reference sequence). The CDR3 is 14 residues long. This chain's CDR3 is CASSQRTGGGEQYF. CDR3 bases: TGTGCCAGCAGCCAGCGGACAGGGGGCGGCGAGCAGTACTTC.

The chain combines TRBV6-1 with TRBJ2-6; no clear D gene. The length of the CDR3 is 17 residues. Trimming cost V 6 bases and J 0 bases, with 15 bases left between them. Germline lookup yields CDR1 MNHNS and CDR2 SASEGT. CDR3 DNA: TGTGCCAGCAGCAGAGGCGGCCTTACCTCTGGGGCCAACGTCCTGACTTTC. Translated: CASSRGGLTSGANVLTF.

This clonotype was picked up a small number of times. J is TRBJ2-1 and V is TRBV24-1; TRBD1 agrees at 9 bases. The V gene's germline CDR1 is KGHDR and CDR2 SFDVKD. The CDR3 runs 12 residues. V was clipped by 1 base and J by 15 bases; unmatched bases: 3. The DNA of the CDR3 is TGTGCCACCAGTGATTTTTGGACAGGGGTGTTCTTC. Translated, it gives CATSDFWTGVFF.

CDR3 in DNA: TGTGCCAGCACCCCGGGACCCCAGAGCTCCTACGAGCAGTACTTC. Protein product: CASTPGPQSSYEQYF. The chain combines TRBV28 with TRBJ2-7, with D perhaps being TRBD1 or TRBD2 (5 bases each). CDR1 and CDR2 (germline): MDHEN, SYDVKM. Trimming removed 7 bases at V and 0 bases at J, with 16 bases between. This CDR3 has 15 amino acids.

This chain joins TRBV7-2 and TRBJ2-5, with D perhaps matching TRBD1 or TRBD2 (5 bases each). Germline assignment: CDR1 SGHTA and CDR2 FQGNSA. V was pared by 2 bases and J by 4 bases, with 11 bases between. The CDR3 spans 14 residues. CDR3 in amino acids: CASSLWPGRETQYF. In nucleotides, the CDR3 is TGTGCCAGCAGCTTATGGCCAGGGAGAGAGACCCAGTACTTC.

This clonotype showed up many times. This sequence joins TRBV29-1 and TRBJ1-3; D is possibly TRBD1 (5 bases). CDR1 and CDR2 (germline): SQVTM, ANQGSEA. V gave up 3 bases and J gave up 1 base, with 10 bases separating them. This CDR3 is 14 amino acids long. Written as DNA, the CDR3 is TGCAGCGTTGATTCAGCAGGGTCTGGAAACACCATATATTTT. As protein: CSVDSAGSGNTIYF.

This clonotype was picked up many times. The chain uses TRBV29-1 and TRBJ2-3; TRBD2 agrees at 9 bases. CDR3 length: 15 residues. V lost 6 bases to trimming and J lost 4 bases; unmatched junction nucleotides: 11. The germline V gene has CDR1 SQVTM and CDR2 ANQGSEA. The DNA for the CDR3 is TGCAGCGTGGTAGCGGGGGCCCACGATTCAGATACGCAGTATTTT. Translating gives CSVVAGAHDSDTQYF.